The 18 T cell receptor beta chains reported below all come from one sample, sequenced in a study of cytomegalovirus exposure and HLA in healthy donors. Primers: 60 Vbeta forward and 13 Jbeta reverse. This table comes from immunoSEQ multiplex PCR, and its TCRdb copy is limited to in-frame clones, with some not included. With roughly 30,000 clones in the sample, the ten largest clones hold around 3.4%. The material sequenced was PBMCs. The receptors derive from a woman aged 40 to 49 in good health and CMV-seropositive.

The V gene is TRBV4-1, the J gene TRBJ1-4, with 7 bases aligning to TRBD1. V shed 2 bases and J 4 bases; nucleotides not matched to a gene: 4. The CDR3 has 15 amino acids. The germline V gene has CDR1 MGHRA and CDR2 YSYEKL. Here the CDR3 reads CASSQLGQSNEKLFF. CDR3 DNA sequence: TGCGCCAGCAGCCAACTGGGACAGAGTAATGAAAAACTGTTTTTT.

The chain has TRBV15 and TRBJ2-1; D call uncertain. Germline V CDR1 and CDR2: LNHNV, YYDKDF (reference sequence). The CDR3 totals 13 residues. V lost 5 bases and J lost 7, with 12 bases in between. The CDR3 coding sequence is TGTGCCACCAGCGGTGGTTTTCAGAATGAGCAGTTCTTC. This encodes CATSGGFQNEQFF.

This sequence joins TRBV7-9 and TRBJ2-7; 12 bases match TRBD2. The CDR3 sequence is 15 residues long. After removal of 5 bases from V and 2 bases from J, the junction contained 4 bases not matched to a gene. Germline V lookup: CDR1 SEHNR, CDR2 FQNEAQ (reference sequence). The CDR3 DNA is TGTGCCAGCAGCATGACTAGCGGGAGCCCCTACGAGCAGTACTTC. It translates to CASSMTSGSPYEQYF.

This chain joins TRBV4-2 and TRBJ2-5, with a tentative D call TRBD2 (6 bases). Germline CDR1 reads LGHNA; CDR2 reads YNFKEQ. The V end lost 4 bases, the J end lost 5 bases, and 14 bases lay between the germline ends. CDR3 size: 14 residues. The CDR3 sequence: CASSPGLLGETQYF. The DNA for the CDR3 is TGTGCCAGCAGCCCGGGACTCCTGGGGGAGACCCAGTACTTC.

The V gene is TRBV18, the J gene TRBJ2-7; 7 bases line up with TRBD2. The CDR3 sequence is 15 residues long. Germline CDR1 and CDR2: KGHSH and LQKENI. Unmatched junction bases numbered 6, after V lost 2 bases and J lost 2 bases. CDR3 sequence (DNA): TGTGCCAGCTCACCAAGCGGGGTCCGAACCTACGAGCAGTACTTC. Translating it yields CASSPSGVRTYEQYF.

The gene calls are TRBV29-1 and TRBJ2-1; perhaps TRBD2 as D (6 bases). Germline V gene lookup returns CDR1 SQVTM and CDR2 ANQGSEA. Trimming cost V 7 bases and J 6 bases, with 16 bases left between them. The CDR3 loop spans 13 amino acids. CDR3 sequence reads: CSGRDLGFNEQFF. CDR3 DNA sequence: TGCAGCGGGCGGGATCTTGGGTTCAATGAGCAGTTCTTC.

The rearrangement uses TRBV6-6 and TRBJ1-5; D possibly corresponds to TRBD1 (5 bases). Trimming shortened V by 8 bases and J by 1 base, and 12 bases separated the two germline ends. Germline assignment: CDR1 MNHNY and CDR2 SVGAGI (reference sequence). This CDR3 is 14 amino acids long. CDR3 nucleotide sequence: TGTGCCAGCGTCGACAGTTTAAGCAATCAGCCCCAGCATTTT. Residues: CASVDSLSNQPQHF.

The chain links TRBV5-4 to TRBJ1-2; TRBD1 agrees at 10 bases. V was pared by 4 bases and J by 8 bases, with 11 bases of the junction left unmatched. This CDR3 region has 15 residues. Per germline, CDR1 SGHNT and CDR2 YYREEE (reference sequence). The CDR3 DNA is TGTGCCAGCAGCGGGGGACAGGGGAAACATCGGGGCTACACCTTC. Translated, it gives CASSGGQGKHRGYTF.

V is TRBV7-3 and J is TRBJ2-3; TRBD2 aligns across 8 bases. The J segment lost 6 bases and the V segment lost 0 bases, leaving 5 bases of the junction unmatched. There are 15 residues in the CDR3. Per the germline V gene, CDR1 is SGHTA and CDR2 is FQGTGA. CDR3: CASSLTRREADTQYF. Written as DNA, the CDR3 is TGTGCCAGCAGCTTAACGCGGCGGGAGGCGGATACGCAGTATTTT.

CDR3 loop: CASSPGTGGYEQYF. Written as DNA, the CDR3 is TGCGCCAGCAGTCCCGGGACAGGGGGCTACGAGCAGTACTTC. V usage is TRBV5-1 and J usage is TRBJ2-7, with TRBD1 identical over 11 bases. Germline assignment: CDR1 SGHRS and CDR2 YFSETQ. The CDR3 runs 14 residues. J gave up 3 bases and V 5 bases, and 4 bases lay outside the gene matches.

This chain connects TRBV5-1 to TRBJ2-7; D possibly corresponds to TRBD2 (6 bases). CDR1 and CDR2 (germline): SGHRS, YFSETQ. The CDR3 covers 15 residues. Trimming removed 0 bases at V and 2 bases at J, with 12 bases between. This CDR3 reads CASSLGGLNAYEQYF. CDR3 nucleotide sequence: TGCGCCAGCAGCTTGGGGGGACTCAACGCCTACGAGCAGTACTTC.

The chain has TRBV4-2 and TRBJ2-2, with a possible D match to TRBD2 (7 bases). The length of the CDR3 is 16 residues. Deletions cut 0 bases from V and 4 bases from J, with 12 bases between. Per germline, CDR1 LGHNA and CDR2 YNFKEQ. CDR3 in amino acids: CASSQEGGAGTGELFF. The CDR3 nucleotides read TGTGCCAGCAGCCAAGAGGGGGGGGCGGGCACCGGGGAGCTGTTTTTT.

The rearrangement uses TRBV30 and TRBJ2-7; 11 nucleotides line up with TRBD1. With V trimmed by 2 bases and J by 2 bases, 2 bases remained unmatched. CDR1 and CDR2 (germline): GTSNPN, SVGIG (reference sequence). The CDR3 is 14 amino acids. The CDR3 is CAWSLGQGAYEQYF. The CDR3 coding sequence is TGTGCCTGGAGTCTGGGACAGGGGGCCTACGAGCAGTACTTC.

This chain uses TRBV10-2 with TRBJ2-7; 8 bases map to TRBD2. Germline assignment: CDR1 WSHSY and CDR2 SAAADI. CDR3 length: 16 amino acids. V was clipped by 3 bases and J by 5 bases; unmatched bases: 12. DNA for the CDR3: TGCGCCAGCAGTGAACCCCAGGGACTAGTGGTCAACGAGCAGTACTTC. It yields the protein CASSEPQGLVVNEQYF.

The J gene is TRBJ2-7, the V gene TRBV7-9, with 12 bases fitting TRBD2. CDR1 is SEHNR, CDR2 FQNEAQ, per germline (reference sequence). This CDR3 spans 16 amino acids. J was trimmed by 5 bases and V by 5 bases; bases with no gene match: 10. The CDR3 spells CASSDPTSGRPHEQYF. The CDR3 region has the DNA TGTGCCAGCAGCGACCCGACTAGCGGGAGACCCCACGAGCAGTACTTC. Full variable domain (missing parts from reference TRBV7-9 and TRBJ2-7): DTGVSQNPRHKITKRGQNVTFRCDPISEHNRLYWYRQTLGQGPEFLTYFQNEAQLEKSRLLSDRFSAERPKGSFSTLEIQRTEQGDSAMYLCASSDPTSGRPHEQYFGPGTRLTVT.

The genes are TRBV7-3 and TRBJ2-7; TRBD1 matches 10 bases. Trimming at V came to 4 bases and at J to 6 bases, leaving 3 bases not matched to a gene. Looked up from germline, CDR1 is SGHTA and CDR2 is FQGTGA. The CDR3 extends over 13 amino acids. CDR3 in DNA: TGTGCCAGCAGCTCGACAGGGGGCGGCGAGCAGTACTTC. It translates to CASSSTGGGEQYF.

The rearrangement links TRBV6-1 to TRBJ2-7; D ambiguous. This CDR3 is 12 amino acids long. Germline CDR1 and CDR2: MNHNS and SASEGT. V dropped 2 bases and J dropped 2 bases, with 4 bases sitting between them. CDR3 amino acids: CASSEWPYEQYF. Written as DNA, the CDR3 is TGTGCCAGCAGTGAATGGCCCTACGAGCAGTACTTC.

The CDR3 bases are TGTGCCAGCAGCTTAAGGACAGCCCTCTCTGGGGCCAACGTCCTGACTTTC. Encoded protein: CASSLRTALSGANVLTF. The V call is TRBV7-9, the J call TRBJ2-6, with a tentative D call TRBD1 (6 bases). CDR3 length: 17 amino acids. Germline CDR1 and CDR2: SEHNR and FQNEAQ (reference sequence). Trimming removed 2 bases at V and 0 bases at J, with 11 bases between.